These 10 T cell receptor beta chains were all obtained from the same sample, sequenced in a study of T cells in narcolepsy. The assay was immunoSEQ multiplex PCR, and TCRdb's table has in-frame clones only and misses some. The sample shows under 35,000 clones, 70% to 80% of them seen only once. Sequencing used CD45RA- memory CD4+ T cells from PBMCs. These receptors came from a human donor with narcolepsy.

This chain joins TRBV7-9 and TRBJ1-1; 7 bases map to TRBD1. V lost 3 bases, J lost 1 base, and 5 bases stayed unmatched. CDR1 and CDR2 from the germline V gene are SEHNR and FQNEAQ (reference sequence). The CDR3 runs to 15 residues. CDR3 residues: CASSFHRDRNTEAFF. CDR3 coding DNA: TGTGCCAGCAGCTTCCATCGGGACAGGAACACTGAAGCTTTCTTT.

The V call is TRBV7-8, the J call TRBJ1-5; the D gene is possibly TRBD1 (5 bases). V lost 1 base, J lost 3 bases, and 22 bases lay in between. The length of the CDR3 is 19 residues. Germline values: CDR1 SGHVS, CDR2 FQNEAQ. In nucleotides, the CDR3 is TGTGCCAGCAGCTTAGTACCGTCTGCGGGGGTCAAGTACAATCAGCCCCAGCATTTT. Translating gives CASSLVPSAGVKYNQPQHF.

V and J are TRBV7-3 and TRBJ1-2, with no clear D. The CDR3 is 14 amino acids. Germline loops: CDR1 SGHTA, CDR2 FQGTGA. Trimming took off 3 bases at V and 0 bases at J, with 8 bases between the two ends. In nucleotides, the CDR3 is TGTGCCAGCAGCTTTGACCCGACTAACTATGGCTACACCTTC. Amino acids: CASSFDPTNYGYTF.

This chain joins TRBV28 and TRBJ2-6, with D possibly TRBD2 on 5 matching bases. This CDR3 spans 16 amino acids. Germline V CDR1 and CDR2: MDHEN, SYDVKM. Trimming pared 4 bases from V and 0 bases from J, leaving 10 bases between. Written as DNA, the CDR3 is TGTGCCAGCAGTTACCGGGGTATCTCTGGGGCCAACGTCCTGACTTTC. Amino acid sequence: CASSYRGISGANVLTF. Full variable domain (remainder filled in from reference TRBV28 and TRBJ2-6): DVKVTQSSRYLVKRTGEKVFLECVQDMDHENMFWYRQDPGLGLRLIYFSYDVKMKEKGDIPEGYSVSREKKERFSLILESASTNQTSMYLCASSYRGISGANVLTFGAGSRLTVL.

This rearrangement joins TRBV6-5 to TRBJ1-1; D unclear. This CDR3 contains 13 residues. Germline V CDR1 and CDR2: MNHEY, SVGAGI. Trimming shortened V by 8 bases and J by 1 base, and 11 bases separated the two germline ends. CDR3 in amino acids: CASERERNTEAFF. The CDR3 nucleotides read TGTGCCAGCGAGAGGGAGAGGAACACTGAAGCTTTCTTT.

The chain recombines TRBV29-1 with TRBJ2-5; 10 nucleotides align to TRBD1. This CDR3 is built from 14 residues. The germline gives CDR1 SQVTM, CDR2 ANQGSEA. The V and J ends lost 6 bases and 0 bases, in that order; junction bases with no gene match: 4. The CDR3 spells CSVRTGGYQETQYF. The DNA for the CDR3 is TGCAGCGTCAGGACAGGGGGGTACCAAGAGACCCAGTACTTC.

About this clone itself: The identical CDR3 is also encoded by other nucleotide sequences in the sample. The rearrangement uses TRBV18 and TRBJ2-7; D unresolved. V gave up 4 bases and J gave up 4 bases, with 11 bases separating them. In germline, CDR1 is KGHSH, CDR2 LQKENI. This CDR3 is built from 13 residues. The CDR3: CASSHPISYEQYF. DNA for the CDR3: TGTGCCAGCTCACATCCTATAAGTTACGAGCAGTACTTC.

The chain recombines TRBV20-1 with TRBJ2-7; no definite D call. This CDR3 has 9 amino acids. CDR1 is DFQATT and CDR2 is SNEGSKA in the germline V gene (reference sequence). V dropped 6 bases and J dropped 5 bases, with 5 bases sitting between them. CDR3 bases: TGCAGTGCCGGCCACGAGCAGTACTTC. Translating gives CSAGHEQYF.

This clone was found once. V gene TRBV18 combines with J gene TRBJ1-5; D may be TRBD1 (6 bases). V was trimmed by 6 bases and J by 2 bases, leaving 17 bases between them. This CDR3 contains 16 residues. Germline CDR1 KGHSH, CDR2 LQKENI. In DNA, the CDR3 is TGTGCCAGCTCCCAAGGGGACAAAAGGGGCAATCAGCCCCAGCATTTT. Its translation: CASSQGDKRGNQPQHF.

Here the CDR3 DNA reads TGCGCCAGCAGTGACCGCTTAGGGGCTTTCTTT. It encodes CASSDRLGAFF. The rearrangement links TRBV10-2 to TRBJ1-1; D gene ambiguous. From germline, CDR1 is WSHSY and CDR2 SAAADI. The CDR3 extends over 11 amino acids. V lost 3 bases and J 11 bases, leaving 10 bases between the germline ends.